This TCR beta chain originates from a study of T-cell reconstitution after alpha-beta-depleted transplantation in children. The ends were cut back, 0 bases at V and 4 bases at J, with 16 bases in the middle. Germline CDR1 DFQATT, CDR2 SNEGSKA (reference sequence). The CDR3 consists of 15 residues. Unique molecular identifiers were built into the TCRbeta library. TCRdb used MiXCR to reprocess the PCR reads, holding one entry per CDR3 protein. The profile covers about 610,000 distinct CDR3 sequences, with 10% appearing a single time and about 4% taken by the ten largest. This clonotype was observed many times.

This rearrangement joins TRBV20-1 to TRBJ2-7; tentatively, D is TRBD2 (5 bases). The clonotype comes from a human donor who donated a stem cell graft to a child with acute myeloid leukemia. Sequencing was performed on PBMCs from the stem cell graft donor, taken from the stem cell graft. CDR3 amino acids: CSARDKRVGAYEQYF. CDR3 nucleotide sequence: TGCAGTGCTAGAGATAAAAGGGTGGGAGCTTACGAGCAGTACTTC.